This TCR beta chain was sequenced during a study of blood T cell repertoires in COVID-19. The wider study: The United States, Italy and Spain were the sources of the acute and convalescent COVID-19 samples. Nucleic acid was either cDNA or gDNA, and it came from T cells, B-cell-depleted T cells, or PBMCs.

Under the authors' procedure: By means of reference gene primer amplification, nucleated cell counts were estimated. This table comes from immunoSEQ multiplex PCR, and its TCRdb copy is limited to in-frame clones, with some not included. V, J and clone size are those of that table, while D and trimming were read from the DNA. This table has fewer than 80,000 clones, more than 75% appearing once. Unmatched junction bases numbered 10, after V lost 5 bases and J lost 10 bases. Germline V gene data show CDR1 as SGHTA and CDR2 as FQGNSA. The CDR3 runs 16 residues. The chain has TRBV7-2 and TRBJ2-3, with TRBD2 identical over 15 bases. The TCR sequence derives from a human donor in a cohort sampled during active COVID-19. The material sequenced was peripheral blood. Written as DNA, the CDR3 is TGTGCCAGCAGCAACTCCCCGGGACTAGCGGGGGGAGCGCAGTATTTT. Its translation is CASSNSPGLAGGAQYF.